Listed here are 16 T cell receptor beta chains from one sample, sequenced in a study of blood T cell repertoires in COVID-19. Assay: immunoSEQ multiplex PCR; the TCRdb copy retains only in-frame clones and omits some. Among hundreds of thousands of clones listed, roughly 80% were seen once. Sequencing was done on a sample of peripheral blood. The receptors derive from a woman of 80 years or more with acute or convalescent COVID-19.

The genes are TRBV30 and TRBJ1-1, with 8 nucleotides matching TRBD1. Unmatched junction bases numbered 10, after V lost 5 bases and J lost 5 bases. The CDR3 sequence is 14 residues long. Germline CDR1 GTSNPN, CDR2 SVGIG (reference sequence). This CDR3 is CAWDWTGRRTEAFF. CDR3 in DNA: TGTGCCTGGGACTGGACAGGGCGGCGAACTGAAGCTTTCTTT.

The chain has TRBV4-1 and TRBJ1-2; a possible D gene is TRBD1 (6 bases). Trimming left V 3 bases short and J 2 bases short, with 10 bases between. This CDR3 comprises 14 residues. CDR1 and CDR2 from the germline V gene are MGHRA and YSYEKL. CDR3 nucleotide sequence: TGCGCCAGCAGCCAGCTGGGACAAAACTATGGCTACACCTTC. Its translation: CASSQLGQNYGYTF.

CDR3 region: CASSLSGSAEAFF. The CDR3 region has the DNA TGTGCCAGCAGCTTATCAGGGTCTGCTGAAGCTTTCTTT. V usage is TRBV11-3 and J usage is TRBJ1-1; possible D gene TRBD1, 5 bases. Per germline, CDR1 SGHNT and CDR2 YENEEA. Trimming stripped 2 bases from V and 6 bases from J, with 10 bases between. The CDR3 contains 13 residues.

This rearrangement joins TRBV7-2 to TRBJ1-6; D gene ambiguous. V shed 5 bases and J shed 6 bases, with 14 bases lying between them. Looked up from germline, CDR1 is SGHTA and CDR2 is FQGNSA. The CDR3 length is 15 residues. The DNA for the CDR3 is TGTGCCAGCAGCGTCGGACCCGAGGGTAATTCACCCCTCCACTTT. Protein product: CASSVGPEGNSPLHF.

This clone was seen a few times. The gene calls are TRBV2 and TRBJ1-6, with a possible D match to TRBD1 (5 bases). The CDR3 is 13 residues long. V lost 4 bases and J 7 bases, leaving 8 bases between the germline ends. The germline CDR1 and CDR2 sequences are SNHLY and FYNNEI. In nucleotides, the CDR3 is TGTGCCAGCAGTGCGAGACAGAATTCACCCCTCCACTTT. Its translation is CASSARQNSPLHF. The variable domain in full, completed from reference TRBV2 and TRBJ1-6, reads EPEVTQTPSHQVTQMGQEVILRCVPISNHLYFYWYRQILGQKVEFLVSFYNNEISEKSEIFDDQFSVERPDGSNFTLKIRSTKLEDSAMYFCASSARQNSPLHFGNGTRLTVT.

A single count supports this clone. This chain uses TRBV7-9 with TRBJ2-3, with D possibly being TRBD1 (6 bases). With 8 bases removed from V and 2 bases from J, the gap between germline ends came to 11 bases. CDR3 length equals 13 residues. CDR1 and CDR2 (germline): SEHNR, FQNEAQ (reference sequence). For the CDR3, the DNA is TGTGCCAGCGTTAAGGGGGACACAGATACGCAGTATTTT. Protein product: CASVKGDTDTQYF.

The genes are TRBV10-3 and TRBJ2-3, with 10 bases identical to TRBD2. The CDR3 spans 15 residues. The J segment lost 0 bases and the V segment lost 3 bases, leaving 0 bases of the junction unmatched. CDR1 is ENHRY and CDR2 is SYGVKD in the germline V gene. CDR3 sequence (DNA): TGTGCCATCAGTGATAGCGGGGGGAGCACAGATACGCAGTATTTT. Its protein is CAISDSGGSTDTQYF.

The chain uses TRBV6-5 and TRBJ2-7, with a possible D match to TRBD2 (6 bases). V lost 6 bases, J lost 2 bases, and 11 bases lay in between. The CDR3 is made up of 13 amino acids. Germline lookup yields CDR1 MNHEY and CDR2 SVGAGI. The CDR3 protein is CASRRTGAYEQYF. The CDR3 nucleotides read TGTGCCAGCAGGAGGACGGGGGCCTACGAGCAGTACTTC.

The chain has TRBV2 and TRBJ1-6; tentatively, D is TRBD1 (6 bases). The germline V and J ends were trimmed by 4 bases and 8 bases, with 15 bases remaining between them. CDR3 size: 15 residues. From germline, CDR1 is SNHLY and CDR2 FYNNEI. DNA of the CDR3: TGTGCCAGCAGTGTTGCACAGGGCGTGCATTCACCCCTCCACTTT. It codes for CASSVAQGVHSPLHF.

The rearrangement joins TRBV2 to TRBJ1-3; TRBD1 is a possible D gene (6 bases). V shed 6 bases and J shed 0 bases, with 9 bases lying between them. Germline V gene sequence: CDR1 SNHLY, CDR2 FYNNEI. CDR3 length: 14 amino acids. Written as DNA, the CDR3 is TGTGCCAGCAGAGGGGACAACTCTGGAAACACCATATATTTT. It yields the protein CASRGDNSGNTIYF.

This chain links TRBV19 with TRBJ2-2; TRBD1 is a possible D gene (5 bases). CDR1 and CDR2 from the germline V gene are LNHDA and SQIVND (reference sequence). This CDR3 contains 16 residues. The ends were cut back, 4 bases at V and 2 bases at J, with 14 bases in the middle. The CDR3 region has the DNA TGTGCCAGTAGTAGATCCCCGACAGCTAACACCGGGGAGCTGTTTTTT. Amino acid sequence: CASSRSPTANTGELFF.

The J gene is TRBJ1-1, the V gene TRBV5-1; 9 bases agree with TRBD1. The germline V gene has CDR1 SGHRS and CDR2 YFSETQ. CDR3 length: 16 amino acids. Trimming took 1 base from V and 0 from J; bases not matched to a gene: 4. The CDR3 sequence is CASSLWTGEVNTEAFF. DNA of the CDR3: TGCGCCAGCAGCTTGTGGACAGGGGAGGTGAACACTGAAGCTTTCTTT.

J is TRBJ1-5 and V is TRBV5-4, with D perhaps TRBD1 (6 bases). Germline assignment: CDR1 SGHNT and CDR2 YYREEE (reference sequence). The CDR3 sequence is 14 residues long. Trimming stripped 5 bases from V and 1 base from J, with 10 bases between. CDR3 region: CASSSQGSNQPQHF. CDR3 coding DNA: TGTGCCAGCAGTTCTCAGGGGAGCAATCAGCCCCAGCATTTT. Filled out from reference TRBV5-4 and TRBJ1-5, the complete variable domain reads ETGVTQSPTHLIKTRGQQVTLRCSSQSGHNTVSWYQQALGQGPQFIFQYYREEENGRGNFPPRFSGLQFPNYSSELNVNALELDDSALYLCASSSQGSNQPQHFGDGTRLSIL.

This clone showed up just a few times. The J gene is TRBJ2-2, the V gene TRBV7-3; TRBD2 matches at 8 bases. V shed 5 bases, J shed 7 bases, and the junction held 3 bases outside the gene matches. CDR1 is SGHTA and CDR2 is FQGTGA in the germline V gene. The CDR3 runs 13 residues. The CDR3 sequence: CASSREGVGELFF. The CDR3 DNA reads as TGTGCCAGCAGCCGGGAGGGGGTCGGGGAGCTGTTTTTT.

This clone was counted once. The chain employs TRBV6-6 and TRBJ2-7; 12 bases match TRBD2. The CDR3 extends over 15 amino acids. The V and J ends lost 6 bases and 3 bases, in that order; junction bases with no gene match: 6. CDR1 is MNHNY and CDR2 is SVGAGI in the germline V gene (reference sequence). This CDR3 reads CASSPMTSGGYEQYF. The CDR3 DNA reads as TGTGCCAGCAGCCCCATGACTAGCGGGGGCTACGAGCAGTACTTC.

The V and J genes are TRBV11-1 and TRBJ1-1, with TRBD1 matching over 9 bases. Per the germline V gene, CDR1 is SGHAT and CDR2 is FQDESV (reference sequence). The junction had 6 bases not matched to a gene; V was cut back by 4 bases and J by 3 bases. This CDR3 is built from 15 residues. Written as DNA, the CDR3 is TGTGCCAGCAGCTCGGCCGGGACAGGGTACACTGAAGCTTTCTTT. It yields the protein CASSSAGTGYTEAFF.